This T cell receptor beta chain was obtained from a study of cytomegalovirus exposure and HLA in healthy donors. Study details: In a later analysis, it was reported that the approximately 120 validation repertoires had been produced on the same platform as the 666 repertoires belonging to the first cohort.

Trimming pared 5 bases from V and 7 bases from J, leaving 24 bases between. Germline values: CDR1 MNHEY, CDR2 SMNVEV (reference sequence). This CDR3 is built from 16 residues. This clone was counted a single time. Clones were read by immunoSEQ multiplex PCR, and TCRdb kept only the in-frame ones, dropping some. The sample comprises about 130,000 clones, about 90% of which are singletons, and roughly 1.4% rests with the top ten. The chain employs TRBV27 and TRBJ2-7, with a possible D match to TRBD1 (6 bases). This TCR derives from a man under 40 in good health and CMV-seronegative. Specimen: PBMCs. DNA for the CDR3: TGTGCCAGCAGTCCCCAGGGGCCTACGGATACGAGTGAGCAGTACTTC. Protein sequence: CASSPQGPTDTSEQYF.